This TCR beta chain originates from a study of radiotherapy plus CTLA-4 blockade in lung cancer. Study at large: Objective responses were seen in 18% of patients, disease control in about 30%. Overall study results and limits: There was expansion of tumor-derived TCR clones in blood after radiotherapy plus ipilimumab.

This CDR3 is 14 amino acids long. Germline trimming cut 7 bases from V and 3 bases from J; bases unmatched to any gene: 6. Germline-derived CDR1 and CDR2 are SGHRS and YFSETQ. In this sample, this clone turned up a few times. Its antigen remains unknown. Data came from immunoSEQ multiplex PCR; TCRdb stores just in-frame clones and leaves some out. The data show about 25,000 clones, 73% seen once. The receptor was derived from a human donor with non-small cell lung cancer who had stable disease on radiotherapy plus ipilimumab. This chain joins TRBV5-1 and TRBJ2-7; 11 bases are a match to TRBD2. The sequenced sample was peripheral blood, obtained from a patient treated with radiotherapy plus ipilimumab. CDR3 region: CASARLAGHYEQYF. DNA of the CDR3: TGCGCCAGCGCTCGACTAGCGGGGCACTACGAGCAGTACTTC.